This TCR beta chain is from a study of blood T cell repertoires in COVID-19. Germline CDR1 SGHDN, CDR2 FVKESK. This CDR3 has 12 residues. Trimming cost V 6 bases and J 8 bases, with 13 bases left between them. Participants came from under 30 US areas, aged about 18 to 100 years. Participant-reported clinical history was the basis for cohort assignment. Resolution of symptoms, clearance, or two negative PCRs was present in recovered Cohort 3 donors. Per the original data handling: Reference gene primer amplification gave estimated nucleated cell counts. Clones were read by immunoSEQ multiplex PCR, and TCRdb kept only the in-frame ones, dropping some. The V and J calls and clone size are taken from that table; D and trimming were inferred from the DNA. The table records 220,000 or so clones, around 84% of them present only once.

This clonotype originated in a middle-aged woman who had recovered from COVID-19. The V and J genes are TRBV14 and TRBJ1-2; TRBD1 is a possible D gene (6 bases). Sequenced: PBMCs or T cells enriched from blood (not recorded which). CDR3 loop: CASSLRGIGYTF. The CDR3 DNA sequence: TGTGCCAGCAGTCTCAGGGGAATCGGCTACACCTTC.